The present TCR beta chain was sequenced within a study of T cell responses to AZD1222 COVID-19 vaccine. Study as a whole: Pooled in the analysis were second doses at about 4 or about 12 weeks.

TCRdb's table, derived via immunoSEQ multiplex PCR, lists solely in-frame clones and lacks some. This table has about 140,000 clones, roughly nine tenths appearing once. In germline, CDR1 is MNHEY, CDR2 SMNVEV (reference sequence). This CDR3 region has 16 residues. The trim removed 1 base at V and 3 bases at J, leaving 7 bases unmatched. Remarks on this clone: Its specificity is not known.

Overall study findings and caveats: Repertoire samples came only from after the peak T cell response.

The sample consisted of peripheral blood, taken on day 0 of AZD1222 vaccination. The chain joins TRBV27 to TRBJ2-5; 8 bases match TRBD1. The TCR originated in an adult in good health. CDR3 residues: CASSLLGTGGEETQYF. The CDR3 DNA is TGTGCCAGCAGTTTATTGGGGACAGGAGGAGAAGAGACCCAGTACTTC.